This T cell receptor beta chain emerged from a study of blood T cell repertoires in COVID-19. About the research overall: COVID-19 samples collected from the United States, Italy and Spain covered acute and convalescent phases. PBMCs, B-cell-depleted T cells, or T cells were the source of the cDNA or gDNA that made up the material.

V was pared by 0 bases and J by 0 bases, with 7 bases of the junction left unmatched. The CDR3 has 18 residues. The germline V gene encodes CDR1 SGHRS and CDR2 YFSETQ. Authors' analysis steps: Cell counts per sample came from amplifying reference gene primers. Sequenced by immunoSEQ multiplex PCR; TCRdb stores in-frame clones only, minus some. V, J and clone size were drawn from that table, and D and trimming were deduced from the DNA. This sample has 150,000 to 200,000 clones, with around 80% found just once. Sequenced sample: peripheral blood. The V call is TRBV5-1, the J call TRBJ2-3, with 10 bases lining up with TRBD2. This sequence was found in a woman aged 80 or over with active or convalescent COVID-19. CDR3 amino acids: CASSLGLAGASSTDTQYF. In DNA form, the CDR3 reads TGCGCCAGCAGCTTGGGGCTAGCGGGGGCGTCTAGCACAGATACGCAGTATTTT.